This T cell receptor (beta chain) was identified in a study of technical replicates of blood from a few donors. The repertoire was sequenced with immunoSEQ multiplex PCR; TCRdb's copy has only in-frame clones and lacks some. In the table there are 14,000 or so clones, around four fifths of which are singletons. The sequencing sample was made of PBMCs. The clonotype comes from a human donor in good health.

Here the CDR3 reads CASSQALAGGPEEQYF. The CDR3, as DNA: TGCGCCAGCAGCCAAGCATTAGCGGGAGGGCCGGAGGAGCAGTACTTC. The V and J genes are TRBV4-1 and TRBJ2-7, with TRBD2 identical over 11 bases. The CDR3 extends over 16 amino acids. V trimming: 1 base; J trimming: 7 bases; junction bases outside the gene matches: 9. Germline lookup yields CDR1 MGHRA and CDR2 YSYEKL.